This T cell receptor (beta chain) was recovered during a study of OX40 agonist ivuxolimab in advanced cancers. Looking at the study overall: The patients got ivuxolimab, which is an agonistic anti-OX40 (CD134) antibody. Study observations and caveats: The specificity for antigen of the expanded peripheral T cells was not determined.

Remarks on this clone: The antigen is not known.

This CDR3 contains 16 residues. The V gene end was trimmed by 0 bases and the J gene end by 1 base; junction bases not matched to a gene: 2. Germline values: CDR1 ENHRY, CDR2 SYGVKD. Sequencing was performed with immunoSEQ multiplex PCR; in TCRdb, only in-frame clones are kept and a portion is missing. The sample consists of tens of thousands of clones, over 80% of them appearing once. A history of autoimmune disease or systemic immunosuppression excluded patients. Sampling of blood occurred at baseline, cycle 4 day 1, and cycle 7 day 1. Sequenced material: CD4+ or CD8+ T cells sorted from blood, taken in a trial of the OX40 agonist ivuxolimab. The gene calls are TRBV10-3 and TRBJ2-2, with 7 positions matching TRBD2. The TCR originated in an adult with an advanced solid tumor such as melanoma, head and neck, liver or kidney cancer. CDR3 in amino acids: CAISESGTMNTGELFF. Here the CDR3 DNA reads TGTGCCATCAGTGAGTCCGGGACTATGAACACCGGGGAGCTGTTTTTT.